The next 32 T cell receptor beta chains were all read from a single sample in a study of blood T cell repertoires in COVID-19. Method: immunoSEQ multiplex PCR; TCRdb's copy keeps in-frame clones and lacks some. The sample has 30,000 to 45,000 clones, approximately 90% seen once. Sequenced material: peripheral blood. The receptors were sampled from a human donor in a cohort sampled during active COVID-19.

The gene calls are TRBV19 and TRBJ1-2, with D perhaps TRBD1 (6 bases). Trimming left V 6 bases short and J 10 bases short, with 15 bases between. Looked up from germline, CDR1 is LNHDA and CDR2 is SQIVND (reference sequence). CDR3 length: 12 amino acids. The CDR3 is CASSRTGIDYTF. The DNA for the CDR3 is TGTGCCAGTAGCCGCACAGGGATAGACTACACCTTC. The variable domain in full, with the rest retrieved from reference TRBV19 and TRBJ1-2, is DGGITQSPKYLFRKEGQNVTLSCEQNLNHDAMYWYRQDPGQGLRLIYYSQIVNDFQKGDIAEGYSVSREKKESFPLTVTSAQKNPTAFYLCASSRTGIDYTFGSGTRLTVV.

The J gene is TRBJ1-4, the V gene TRBV4-2, with TRBD1 identical over 7 bases. Germline V CDR1 and CDR2: LGHNA, YNFKEQ. The trim removed 5 bases at V and 8 bases at J, leaving 5 bases unmatched. This CDR3 has 13 residues. CDR3 in DNA: TGTGCCAGCAGCTCTGGGACAGTGGAAAAACTGTTTTTT. Protein sequence: CASSSGTVEKLFF.

The chain recombines TRBV13 with TRBJ2-3, with D possibly TRBD2 on 6 matching bases. The V and J ends lost 5 bases and 2 bases respectively, with 20 bases between them. This CDR3 has 17 amino acids. Germline CDR1 and CDR2: PRHDT and FYEKMQ (reference sequence). CDR3: CASSKTGRGGVTDTQYF. The CDR3 DNA sequence: TGTGCCAGCAGCAAAACTGGTCGTGGCGGGGTCACAGATACGCAGTATTTT. Together with reference TRBV13 and TRBJ2-3, the CDR3 gives the full variable domain: AAGVIQSPRHLIKEKRETATLKCYPIPRHDTVYWYQQGPGQDPQFLISFYEKMQSDKGSIPDRFSAQQFSDYHSELNMSSLELGDSALYFCASSKTGRGGVTDTQYFGPGTRLTVL.

V usage is TRBV28 and J usage is TRBJ2-7; D perhaps matches TRBD1 (6 bases). With 9 bases removed from V and 3 bases from J, the gap between germline ends came to 12 bases. Per the germline V gene, CDR1 is MDHEN and CDR2 is SYDVKM. The CDR3 loop spans 12 amino acids. CDR3 sequence reads: CASFTGNYEQYF. DNA of the CDR3: TGTGCCAGTTTCACAGGGAACTACGAGCAGTACTTC.

This clone has a handful of counts. The same CDR3 also results from other DNA sequences found in this sample. The J gene is TRBJ2-1, the V gene TRBV5-1; 14 bases are a match to TRBD2. The CDR3 loop spans 17 amino acids. The J segment lost 8 bases and the V segment lost 4 bases, leaving 11 bases of the junction unmatched. Germline V gene lookup returns CDR1 SGHRS and CDR2 YFSETQ. CDR3 sequence: CASSPRLAGGLMDEQFF. The CDR3 DNA reads TGCGCCAGCAGCCCGCGACTAGCGGGGGGGCTGATGGATGAGCAGTTCTTC. Variable domain in full (rest from reference TRBV5-1 and TRBJ2-1): KAGVTQTPRYLIKTRGQQVTLSCSPISGHRSVSWYQQTPGQGLQFLFEYFSETQRNKGNFPGRFSGRQFSNSRSEMNVSTLELGDSALYLCASSPRLAGGLMDEQFFGPGTRLTVL.

This chain uses TRBV7-2 with TRBJ2-7, with a possible D match to TRBD1 (6 bases). Germline CDR1 reads SGHTA; CDR2 reads FQGNSA. The CDR3 is 13 residues long. The V and J ends lost 3 bases and 0 bases respectively, with 6 bases between them. This chain's CDR3 is CASSLDSSYEQYF. Written as DNA, the CDR3 is TGTGCCAGCAGCTTGGACAGCTCCTACGAGCAGTACTTC.

J is TRBJ1-2 and V is TRBV27, with 9 positions matching TRBD1. The CDR3 runs to 17 residues. Germline CDR1 is MNHEY and CDR2 is SMNVEV (reference sequence). V was clipped by 3 bases and J by 8 bases; unmatched bases: 16. CDR3: CASSFSTGTGTDGGYTF. In nucleotides, the CDR3 is TGTGCCAGCAGTTTCTCTACCGGGACAGGGACGGACGGAGGCTACACCTTC.

The chain couples TRBV4-1 to TRBJ2-7; the match to TRBD2 covers 9 bases. V was clipped by 1 base and J by 4 bases; unmatched bases: 2. Germline lookup yields CDR1 MGHRA and CDR2 YSYEKL. This CDR3 region has 14 residues. CDR3 bases: TGCGCCAGCAGCCAAGCCCTAGCGGGGTACGAGCAGTACTTC. It encodes CASSQALAGYEQYF.

The chain recombines TRBV28 with TRBJ1-4, with a weak D call TRBD1 (5 bases). Germline V lookup: CDR1 MDHEN, CDR2 SYDVKM. This CDR3 is 13 amino acids long. Trimming left V 5 bases short and J 8 bases short, with 12 bases between. In DNA, the CDR3 is TGTGCCAGCAGTGTGGGGGGTGAGGAAAAACTGTTTTTT. Its translation: CASSVGGEEKLFF.

J is TRBJ1-5 and V is TRBV30, with D hard to call. Trimming took 5 bases from V and 6 from J, leaving 8 bases between them. The CDR3 spans 11 residues. The germline V gene encodes CDR1 GTSNPN and CDR2 SVGIG (reference sequence). CDR3 sequence reads: CAWGHGQPQHF. In nucleotides, the CDR3 is TGTGCCTGGGGCCACGGTCAGCCCCAGCATTTT.

The V gene is TRBV11-3, the J gene TRBJ2-1; 12 nucleotides match TRBD2. The CDR3 has 15 residues. Germline V lookup: CDR1 SGHNT, CDR2 YENEEA. V shed 5 bases and J 8 bases; nucleotides not matched to a gene: 7. The CDR3 bases are TGTGCCAGCAGCCTAGCGGGAGGGCCATGGGATGAGCAGTTCTTC. This translates into CASSLAGGPWDEQFF. Full variable domain (missing parts from reference TRBV11-3 and TRBJ2-1): EAGVVQSPRYKIIEKKQPVAFWCNPISGHNTLYWYLQNLGQGPELLIRYENEEAVDDSQLPKDRFSAERLKGVDSTLKIQPAELGDSAVYLCASSLAGGPWDEQFFGPGTRLTVL.

The CDR3 nucleotides read TGCGCCAGCAGCTTGGGTGGCGGCACCTACGAGCAGTACTTC. Residues: CASSLGGGTYEQYF. This chain uses TRBV5-1 with TRBJ2-7, with D hard to call. This CDR3 has 14 amino acids. Trimming removed 0 bases from V and 2 bases from J, with 9 bases in between. The germline CDR1 and CDR2 sequences are SGHRS and YFSETQ.

This clone has just one count. CDR3 residues: CASSPLLQRATGELFF. The CDR3 nucleotides are TGTGCCAGCTCACCACTTCTGCAGCGGGCCACCGGGGAGCTGTTTTTT. The chain recombines TRBV18 with TRBJ2-2, with D possibly TRBD2 on 6 matching bases. V was shortened by 1 base and J by 4 bases, with 13 bases between the two germline ends. The CDR3 spans 16 residues. Germline lookup yields CDR1 KGHSH and CDR2 LQKENI.

V usage is TRBV7-9 and J usage is TRBJ2-2; TRBD2 matches at 11 bases. The CDR3 has 18 amino acids. Germline V gene sequence: CDR1 SEHNR, CDR2 FQNEAQ (reference sequence). With V trimmed by 5 bases and J by 4 bases, 12 bases remained unmatched. CDR3 coding DNA: TGTGCCAGCAGCACTAGTATCCTAGCGGGAGGCAGCACCGGGGAGCTGTTTTTT. Amino acid sequence: CASSTSILAGGSTGELFF. Full variable domain (missing parts from reference TRBV7-9 and TRBJ2-2): DTGVSQNPRHKITKRGQNVTFRCDPISEHNRLYWYRQTLGQGPEFLTYFQNEAQLEKSRLLSDRFSAERPKGSFSTLEIQRTEQGDSAMYLCASSTSILAGGSTGELFFGEGSRLTVL.

V and J are TRBV9 and TRBJ2-5; 10 nucleotides line up with TRBD2. J gave up 5 bases and V 4 bases, and 14 bases lay outside the gene matches. Germline loops: CDR1 SGDLS, CDR2 YYNGEE. This CDR3 is built from 17 residues. The DNA for the CDR3 is TGTGCCAGCAGCCGCCGAGGCGGGACTAGCGTAGGGGAGACCCAGTACTTC. It specifies CASSRRGGTSVGETQYF.

CDR3 loop: CASSYEGTGLEKLFF. In DNA form, the CDR3 reads TGTGCCAGCAGTTACGAAGGGACAGGGCTTGAAAAACTGTTTTTT. V and J are TRBV6-5 and TRBJ1-4; 9 nucleotides agree with TRBD1. The V gene end was trimmed by 2 bases and the J gene end by 7 bases; junction bases not matched to a gene: 5. The CDR3 has 15 amino acids. CDR1 is MNHEY and CDR2 is SVGAGI in the germline V gene.

V gene TRBV19 combines with J gene TRBJ1-5; D perhaps matches TRBD1 (5 bases). This CDR3 spans 12 amino acids. Germline CDR1 is LNHDA and CDR2 is SQIVND (reference sequence). The ends were cut back, 10 bases at V and 5 bases at J, with 12 bases in the middle. CDR3 sequence reads: CATGRGDQPQHF. DNA for the CDR3: TGTGCCACCGGAAGGGGTGATCAGCCCCAGCATTTT.

The V and J genes are TRBV27 and TRBJ1-5, with D possibly being TRBD1 (6 bases). The germline V and J ends were trimmed by 5 bases and 1 base, with 9 bases remaining between them. The CDR3 covers 14 residues. The germline V gene encodes CDR1 MNHEY and CDR2 SMNVEV (reference sequence). DNA for the CDR3: TGTGCCAGCAGTCTGAGGGGGAGCAATCAGCCCCAGCATTTT. This translates into CASSLRGSNQPQHF.

The J gene is TRBJ2-1, the V gene TRBV6-5; the D gene is possibly TRBD1 (6 bases). The CDR3 covers 14 residues. The germline V and J ends were trimmed by 5 bases and 7 bases, with 15 bases remaining between them. CDR1 MNHEY and CDR2 SVGAGI come from the germline V gene. The CDR3 DNA reads as TGTGCCAGCAGTCCACCCTCAGGGGCAAATGAGCAGTTCTTC. Protein sequence: CASSPPSGANEQFF.

The chain uses TRBV4-1 and TRBJ2-2; 7 bases fit TRBD1. CDR1 MGHRA and CDR2 YSYEKL come from the germline V gene. CDR3 length: 17 amino acids. The J segment lost 1 base and the V segment lost 0 bases, leaving 5 bases of the junction unmatched. CDR3 sequence: CASSQDPRTGNTGELFF. CDR3 nucleotides: TGCGCCAGCAGCCAAGATCCTAGGACAGGGAACACCGGGGAGCTGTTTTTT.

This chain connects TRBV7-6 to TRBJ2-7; 13 nucleotides match TRBD2. The CDR3 is 17 amino acids. Germline-derived CDR1 and CDR2 are SGHVS and FNYEAQ. V lost 2 bases and J lost 6; bases outside the gene matches: 10. The CDR3 DNA sequence: TGTGCCAGCAGCTTACGGACTAGCGGGAGCGGTGTACTCGAGCAGTACTTC. This sequence encodes CASSLRTSGSGVLEQYF.

The V call is TRBV18, the J call TRBJ2-7; TRBD1 aligns across 8 bases. Germline-derived CDR1 and CDR2 are KGHSH and LQKENI. The CDR3 is 15 amino acids. The trim removed 0 bases at V and 0 bases at J, leaving 1 base unmatched. The CDR3 loop reads CASSPPGQASYEQYF. CDR3 coding DNA: TGTGCCAGCTCACCACCGGGACAGGCCTCCTACGAGCAGTACTTC.

The CDR3 loop is CASSQSGNTEAFF. CDR3 nucleotide sequence: TGCGCCAGCAGCCAATCAGGGAACACTGAAGCTTTCTTT. V gene TRBV4-3 combines with J gene TRBJ1-1; D gene ambiguous. Germline V gene sequence: CDR1 LGHNA, CDR2 YSLEER. The CDR3 contains 13 residues. The germline V and J ends were trimmed by 2 bases and 1 base, with 5 bases remaining between them.

V is TRBV7-2 and J is TRBJ2-2; D uncertain. V lost 3 bases, J lost 2 bases, and 4 bases lay in between. The CDR3 spans 13 residues. Germline V gene sequence: CDR1 SGHTA, CDR2 FQGNSA. CDR3 sequence: CASSFLNTGELFF. As DNA, the CDR3 is TGTGCCAGCAGCTTCCTTAACACCGGGGAGCTGTTTTTT. Full variable domain (missing parts from reference TRBV7-2 and TRBJ2-2): GAGVSQSPSNKVTEKGKDVELRCDPISGHTALYWYRQSLGQGLEFLIYFQGNSAPDKSGLPSDRFSAERTGGSVSTLTIQRTQQEDSAVYLCASSFLNTGELFFGEGSRLTVL.

This sequence joins TRBV5-4 and TRBJ2-1; 10 nucleotides line up with TRBD1. V lost 1 base and J lost 8; bases outside the gene matches: 3. The CDR3 is 14 residues long. CDR1 and CDR2 (germline): SGHNT, YYREEE (reference sequence). The DNA for the CDR3 is TGTGCCAGCAGCTTGAGAGGGACAGGGGATGAGCAGTTCTTC. It codes for CASSLRGTGDEQFF. Full variable domain (missing parts from reference TRBV5-4 and TRBJ2-1): ETGVTQSPTHLIKTRGQQVTLRCSSQSGHNTVSWYQQALGQGPQFIFQYYREEENGRGNFPPRFSGLQFPNYSSELNVNALELDDSALYLCASSLRGTGDEQFFGPGTRLTVL.

CDR3 coding DNA: TGTGCCAGCAGCTCATCCAGAGGACAGGGGTCCGAGCAGTACTTC. Translating gives CASSSSRGQGSEQYF. J is TRBJ2-7 and V is TRBV7-3; TRBD1 matches 9 bases. With 4 bases clipped from V and 6 bases from J, the junction kept 10 bases outside the gene matches. The CDR3 has 15 amino acids. Germline CDR1 reads SGHTA; CDR2 reads FQGTGA.

The chain couples TRBV16 to TRBJ2-1; D perhaps matches TRBD1 (6 bases). Germline values: CDR1 KGHSY, CDR2 FQNENV. This CDR3 region has 15 residues. V was clipped by 1 base and J by 5 bases, with 12 bases between them. The CDR3 DNA sequence: TGTGCCAGCAGCCAATACAGGGTTAAAGACAATGAGCAGTTCTTC. It specifies CASSQYRVKDNEQFF.

This clone occurred a few times. V and J are TRBV28 and TRBJ1-3; weak D call: TRBD1 (5 bases). The germline V and J ends were trimmed by 8 bases and 1 base, with 9 bases remaining between them. This CDR3 has 13 residues. Germline CDR1 MDHEN, CDR2 SYDVKM. CDR3 sequence: CASAGGSGNTIYF. CDR3 bases: TGTGCCAGCGCCGGGGGGTCTGGAAACACCATATATTTT. The full variable domain, with the rest looked up from reference TRBV28 and TRBJ1-3, is DVKVTQSSRYLVKRTGEKVFLECVQDMDHENMFWYRQDPGLGLRLIYFSYDVKMKEKGDIPEGYSVSREKKERFSLILESASTNQTSMYLCASAGGSGNTIYFGEGSWLTVV.

The chain joins TRBV4-2 to TRBJ2-5; tentatively, D is TRBD2 (5 bases). CDR3 size: 15 residues. Germline assignment: CDR1 LGHNA and CDR2 YNFKEQ. Trimming left V 1 base short and J 5 bases short, with 14 bases between. This CDR3 is CASSQGVGSVETQYF. The CDR3 coding sequence is TGTGCCAGCAGCCAAGGGGTTGGTAGCGTGGAGACCCAGTACTTC.

This rearrangement joins TRBV7-8 to TRBJ2-5; the match to TRBD2 covers 7 bases. CDR1 is SGHVS, CDR2 FQNEAQ, per germline. Trimming removed 4 bases from V and 2 bases from J; junction bases left unmatched: 4. The CDR3 is 14 residues long. CDR3 residues: CASSWLADQETQYF. DNA for the CDR3: TGTGCCAGCAGCTGGCTAGCGGATCAAGAGACCCAGTACTTC.

CDR3 DNA: TGTGCCTGGAGTGAGGGGTGGAATCAGCCCCAGCATTTT. Amino acid sequence: CAWSEGWNQPQHF. V usage is TRBV30 and J usage is TRBJ1-5; the D gene is possibly TRBD1 (5 bases). The CDR3 has 13 amino acids. V gave up 1 base and J gave up 4 bases, with 8 bases separating them. Looked up from germline, CDR1 is GTSNPN and CDR2 is SVGIG (reference sequence).

This chain links TRBV7-8 with TRBJ1-2; 7 positions match TRBD1. Losses at the gene ends were 5 bases for V and 0 bases for J; bases not matched to a gene: 9. Germline loops: CDR1 SGHVS, CDR2 FQNEAQ. There are 16 residues in the CDR3. The CDR3 protein is CASSLRQGEPNYGYTF. The CDR3 nucleotides read TGTGCCAGCAGCCTAAGACAGGGAGAACCTAACTATGGCTACACCTTC.